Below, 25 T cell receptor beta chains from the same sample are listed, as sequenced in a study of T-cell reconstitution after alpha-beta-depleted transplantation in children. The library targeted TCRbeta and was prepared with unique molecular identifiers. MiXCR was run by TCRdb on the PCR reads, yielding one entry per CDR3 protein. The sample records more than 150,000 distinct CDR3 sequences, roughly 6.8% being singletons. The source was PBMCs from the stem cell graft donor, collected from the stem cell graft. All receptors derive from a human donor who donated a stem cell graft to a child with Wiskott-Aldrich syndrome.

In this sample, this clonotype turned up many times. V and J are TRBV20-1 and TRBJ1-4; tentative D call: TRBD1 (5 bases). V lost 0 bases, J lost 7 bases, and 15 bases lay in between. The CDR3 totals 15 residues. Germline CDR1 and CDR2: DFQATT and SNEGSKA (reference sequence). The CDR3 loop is CSARDRKGLGEKLFF. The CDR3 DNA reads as TGCAGTGCTAGAGATAGGAAGGGGCTAGGTGAAAAACTGTTTTTT.

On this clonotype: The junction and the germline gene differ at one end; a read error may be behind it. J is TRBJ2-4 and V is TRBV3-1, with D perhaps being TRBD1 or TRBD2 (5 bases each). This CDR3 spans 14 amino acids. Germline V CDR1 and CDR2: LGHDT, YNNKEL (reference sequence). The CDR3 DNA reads TGTGCCAGCAGCCAAAATTACGGACTGGGGCCCTATACCTTC. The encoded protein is CASSQNYGLGPYTF.

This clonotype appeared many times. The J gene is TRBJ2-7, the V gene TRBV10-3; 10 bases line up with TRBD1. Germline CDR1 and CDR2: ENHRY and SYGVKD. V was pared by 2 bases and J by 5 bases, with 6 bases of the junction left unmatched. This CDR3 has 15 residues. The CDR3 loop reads CAISEPGTGEDEQYF. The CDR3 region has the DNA TGTGCCATCAGTGAGCCCGGGACAGGGGAAGACGAGCAGTACTTC.

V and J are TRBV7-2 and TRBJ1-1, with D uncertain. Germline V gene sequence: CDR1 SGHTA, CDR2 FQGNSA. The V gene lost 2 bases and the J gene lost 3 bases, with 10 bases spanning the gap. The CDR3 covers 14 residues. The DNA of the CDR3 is TGTGCCAGCAGCTTAAATTGGAAAGACACTGAAGCTTTCTTT. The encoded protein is CASSLNWKDTEAFF.

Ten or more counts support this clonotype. The CDR3 is CASSLTGDSYEQYF. CDR3 nucleotide sequence: TGCGCCAGCAGCTTGACAGGAGACTCCTACGAGCAGTACTTC. V is TRBV5-1 and J is TRBJ2-7; a weak D match, TRBD1 (5 bases). The CDR3 covers 14 residues. CDR1 is SGHRS, CDR2 YFSETQ, per germline. Deletions cut 1 base from V and 0 bases from J, with 8 bases between.

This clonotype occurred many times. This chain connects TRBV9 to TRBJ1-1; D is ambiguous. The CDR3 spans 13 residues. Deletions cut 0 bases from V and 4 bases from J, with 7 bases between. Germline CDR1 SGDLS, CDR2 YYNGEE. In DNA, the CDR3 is TGTGCCAGCAGCGTAGTGCCAGTCACTGAAGCTTTCTTT. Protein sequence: CASSVVPVTEAFF.

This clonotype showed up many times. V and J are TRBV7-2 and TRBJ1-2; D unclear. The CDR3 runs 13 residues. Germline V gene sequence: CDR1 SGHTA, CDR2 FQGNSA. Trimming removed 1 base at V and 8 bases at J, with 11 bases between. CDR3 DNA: TGTGCCAGCAGCTTAGGTAGAGGGTTCGGCTACACCTTC. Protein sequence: CASSLGRGFGYTF.

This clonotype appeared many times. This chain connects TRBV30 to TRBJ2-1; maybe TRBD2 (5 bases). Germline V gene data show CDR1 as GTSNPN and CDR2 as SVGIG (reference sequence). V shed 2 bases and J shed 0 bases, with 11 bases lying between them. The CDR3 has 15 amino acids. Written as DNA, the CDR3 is TGTGCCTGGAGTTCTGGGGAGAGCTCCTACAATGAGCAGTTCTTC. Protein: CAWSSGESSYNEQFF.

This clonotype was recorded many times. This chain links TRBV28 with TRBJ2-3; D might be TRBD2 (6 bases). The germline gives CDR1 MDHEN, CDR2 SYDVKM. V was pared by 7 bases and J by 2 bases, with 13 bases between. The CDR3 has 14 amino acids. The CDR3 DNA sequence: TGTGCCAGCACCCCGGCGGGGAACACAGATACGCAGTATTTT. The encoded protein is CASTPAGNTDTQYF.

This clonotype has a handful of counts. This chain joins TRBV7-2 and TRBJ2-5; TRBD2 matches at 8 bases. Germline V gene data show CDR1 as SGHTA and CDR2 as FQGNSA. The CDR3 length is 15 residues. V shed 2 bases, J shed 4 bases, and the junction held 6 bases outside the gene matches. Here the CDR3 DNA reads TGTGCCAGCAGCTTATGGGGACTAGTAACAGAGACCCAGTACTTC. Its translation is CASSLWGLVTETQYF. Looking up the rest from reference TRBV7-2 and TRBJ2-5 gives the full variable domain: GAGVSQSPSNKVTEKGKDVELRCDPISGHTALYWYRQSLGQGLEFLIYFQGNSAPDKSGLPSDRFSAERTGGSVSTLTIQRTQQEDSAVYLCASSLWGLVTETQYFGPGTRLLVL.

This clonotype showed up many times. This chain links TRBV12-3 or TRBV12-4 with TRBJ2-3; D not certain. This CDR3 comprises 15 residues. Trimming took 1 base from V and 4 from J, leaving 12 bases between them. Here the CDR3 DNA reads TGTGCCAGCAGTTTAGACAGTCGAGGAGCAGATACGCAGTATTTT. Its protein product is CASSLDSRGADTQYF.

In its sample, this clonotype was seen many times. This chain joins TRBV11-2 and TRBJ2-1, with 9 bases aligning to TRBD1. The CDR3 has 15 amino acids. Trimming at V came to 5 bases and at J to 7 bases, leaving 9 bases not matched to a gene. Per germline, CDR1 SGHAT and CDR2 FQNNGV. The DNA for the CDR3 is TGTGCCAGCAGCCTCCGGACAGGGGTTACGAATGAGCAGTTCTTC. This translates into CASSLRTGVTNEQFF.

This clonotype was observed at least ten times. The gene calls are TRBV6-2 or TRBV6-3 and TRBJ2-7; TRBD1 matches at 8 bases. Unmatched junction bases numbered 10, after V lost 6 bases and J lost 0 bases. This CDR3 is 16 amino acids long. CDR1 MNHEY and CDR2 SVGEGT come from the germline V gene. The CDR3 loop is CASRSPGQESSYEQYF. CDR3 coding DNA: TGTGCCAGCAGATCCCCGGGACAGGAAAGCTCCTACGAGCAGTACTTC.

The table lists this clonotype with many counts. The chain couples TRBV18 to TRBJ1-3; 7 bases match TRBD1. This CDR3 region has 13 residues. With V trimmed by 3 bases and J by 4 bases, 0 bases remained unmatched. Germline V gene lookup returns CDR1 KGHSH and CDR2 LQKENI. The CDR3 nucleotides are TGTGCCAGCTCACCGGACAGGGGAAACACCATATATTTT. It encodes CASSPDRGNTIYF.

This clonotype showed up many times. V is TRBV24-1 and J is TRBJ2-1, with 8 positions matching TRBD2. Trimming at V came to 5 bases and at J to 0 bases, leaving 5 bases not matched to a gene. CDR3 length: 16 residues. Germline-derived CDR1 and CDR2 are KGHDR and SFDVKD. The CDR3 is CATSASGFSSYNEQFF. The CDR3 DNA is TGTGCCACCAGTGCTAGCGGGTTCAGCTCCTACAATGAGCAGTTCTTC.

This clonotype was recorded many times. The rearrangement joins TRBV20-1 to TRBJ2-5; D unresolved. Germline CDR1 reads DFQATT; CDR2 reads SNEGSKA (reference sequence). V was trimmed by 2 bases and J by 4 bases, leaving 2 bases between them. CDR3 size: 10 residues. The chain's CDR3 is CSARTETQYF. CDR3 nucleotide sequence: TGCAGTGCTAGAACAGAGACCCAGTACTTC.

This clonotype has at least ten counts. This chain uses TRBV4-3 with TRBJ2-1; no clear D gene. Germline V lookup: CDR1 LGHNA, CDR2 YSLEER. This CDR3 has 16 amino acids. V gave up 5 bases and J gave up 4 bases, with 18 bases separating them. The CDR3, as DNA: TGCGCCAGCAGCTCTTTTTCGGGTCCCCCTTACAATGAGCAGTTCTTC. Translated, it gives CASSSFSGPPYNEQFF.

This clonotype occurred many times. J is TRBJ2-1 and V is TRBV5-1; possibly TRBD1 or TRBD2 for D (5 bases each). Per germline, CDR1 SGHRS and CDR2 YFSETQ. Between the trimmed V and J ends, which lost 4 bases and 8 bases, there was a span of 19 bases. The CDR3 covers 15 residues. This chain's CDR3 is CASSLPKGPSDEQFF. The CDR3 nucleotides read TGCGCCAGCAGCCTTCCCAAGGGACCCTCAGATGAGCAGTTCTTC.

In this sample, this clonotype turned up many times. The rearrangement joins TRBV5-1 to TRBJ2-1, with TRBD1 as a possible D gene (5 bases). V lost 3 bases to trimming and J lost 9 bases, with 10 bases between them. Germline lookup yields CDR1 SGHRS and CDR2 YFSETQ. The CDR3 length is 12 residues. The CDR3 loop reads CASSSGKGEQFF. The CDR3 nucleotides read TGCGCCAGCAGCTCAGGGAAGGGTGAGCAGTTCTTC.

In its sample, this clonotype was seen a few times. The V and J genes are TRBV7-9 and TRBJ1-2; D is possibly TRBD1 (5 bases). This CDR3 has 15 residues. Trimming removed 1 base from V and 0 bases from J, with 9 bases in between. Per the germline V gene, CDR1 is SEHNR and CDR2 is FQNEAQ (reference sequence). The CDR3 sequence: CASSLVTDSNYGYTF. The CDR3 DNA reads TGTGCCAGCAGCTTAGTGACAGATTCTAACTATGGCTACACCTTC.

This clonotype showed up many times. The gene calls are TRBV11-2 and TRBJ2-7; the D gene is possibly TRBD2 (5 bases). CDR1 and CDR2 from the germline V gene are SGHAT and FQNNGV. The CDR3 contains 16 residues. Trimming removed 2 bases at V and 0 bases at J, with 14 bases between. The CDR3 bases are TGTGCCAGCAGCTTAACGAGCCTAGCAGTCTCCTACGAGCAGTACTTC. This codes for CASSLTSLAVSYEQYF.

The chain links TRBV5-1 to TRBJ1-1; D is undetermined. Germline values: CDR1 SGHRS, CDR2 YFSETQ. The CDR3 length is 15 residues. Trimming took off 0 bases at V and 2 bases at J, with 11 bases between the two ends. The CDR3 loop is CASSLEGNPNTEAFF. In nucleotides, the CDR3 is TGCGCCAGCAGCTTGGAGGGCAATCCTAACACTGAAGCTTTCTTT. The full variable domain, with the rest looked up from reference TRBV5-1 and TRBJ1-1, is KAGVTQTPRYLIKTRGQQVTLSCSPISGHRSVSWYQQTPGQGLQFLFEYFSETQRNKGNFPGRFSGRQFSNSRSEMNVSTLELGDSALYLCASSLEGNPNTEAFFGQGTRLTVV.

In DNA, the CDR3 is TGCGCCAGCAGCCCCACCTGGACTAGCGGCGGGGCCAACGTCCTGACTTTC. This sequence encodes CASSPTWTSGGANVLTF. This sequence joins TRBV5-1 and TRBJ2-6; 10 bases are shared with TRBD2. This CDR3 is 17 amino acids long. From germline, CDR1 is SGHRS and CDR2 YFSETQ. The J segment lost 4 bases and the V segment lost 4 bases, leaving 8 bases of the junction unmatched. Based on the CDR3 plus reference TRBV5-1 and TRBJ2-6, the full variable domain is KAGVTQTPRYLIKTRGQQVTLSCSPISGHRSVSWYQQTPGQGLQFLFEYFSETQRNKGNFPGRFSGRQFSNSRSEMNVSTLELGDSALYLCASSPTWTSGGANVLTFGAGSRLTVL.

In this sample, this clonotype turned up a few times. The CDR3 sequence is CASSWRPGTQPTSSYNEQFF. As DNA, the CDR3 is TGCGCCAGCAGCTGGCGTCCCGGGACACAGCCAACCAGCTCCTACAATGAGCAGTTCTTC. This chain connects TRBV5-1 to TRBJ2-1; weak D call: TRBD1 (6 bases). CDR1 and CDR2 from the germline V gene are SGHRS and YFSETQ. Trimming stripped 3 bases from V and 0 bases from J, with 25 bases between. The CDR3 spans 20 residues.

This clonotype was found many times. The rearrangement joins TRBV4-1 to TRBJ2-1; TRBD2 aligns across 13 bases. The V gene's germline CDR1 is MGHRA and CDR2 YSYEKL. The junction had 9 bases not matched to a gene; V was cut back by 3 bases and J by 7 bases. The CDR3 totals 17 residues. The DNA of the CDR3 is TGCGCCAGCAGCCAGTTAAGGACTAGCGGGGGAGGGAATGAGCAGTTCTTC. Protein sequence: CASSQLRTSGGGNEQFF.